There are a few counts of the clone carrying this TCR beta chain. Germline trimming cut 0 bases from V and 3 bases from J; bases unmatched to any gene: 2. CDR3 length equals 14 residues. Germline loops: CDR1 LGHNA, CDR2 YNFKEQ. Sequenced by immunoSEQ multiplex PCR; TCRdb stores in-frame clones only, minus some. The sample yields fewer than 400,000 clones, roughly 70% seen once. These data originate in a study of cytotoxic CD8 clonotypes in ibrutinib-treated CLL. This sequence joins TRBV4-2 and TRBJ2-7; 7 bases match TRBD2. This clonotype was obtained from a human donor with chronic lymphocytic leukemia. The material sequenced was PBMCs, taken after 36 months of ibrutinib treatment. The DNA for the CDR3 is TGTGCCAGCAGCCAAGACCGGGACTACTACGAGCAGTACTTC. Amino acids: CASSQDRDYYEQYF.